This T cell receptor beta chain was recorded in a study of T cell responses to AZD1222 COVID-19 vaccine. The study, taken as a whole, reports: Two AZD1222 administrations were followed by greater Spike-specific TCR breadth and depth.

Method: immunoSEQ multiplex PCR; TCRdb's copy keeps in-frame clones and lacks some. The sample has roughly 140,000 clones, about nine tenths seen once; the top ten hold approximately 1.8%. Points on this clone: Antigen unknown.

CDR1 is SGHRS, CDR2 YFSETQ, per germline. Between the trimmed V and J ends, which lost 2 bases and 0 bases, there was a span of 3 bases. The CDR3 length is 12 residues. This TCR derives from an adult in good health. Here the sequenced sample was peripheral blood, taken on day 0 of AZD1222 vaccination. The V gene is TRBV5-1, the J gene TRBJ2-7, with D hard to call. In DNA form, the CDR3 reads TGCGCCAGCAGCTTTGGCTCCTACGAGCAGTACTTC. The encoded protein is CASSFGSYEQYF.